These 25 T cell receptor beta chains share one sample of origin, sequenced in a study of blood T cell repertoires in COVID-19. The repertoire was sequenced with immunoSEQ multiplex PCR; TCRdb's copy has only in-frame clones and lacks some. The data hold 60,000 to 85,000 clones, with roughly 80% observed a single time. Sequenced input: peripheral blood. Receptors originate from a woman aged 60-70 years with acute or convalescent COVID-19.

The rearrangement uses TRBV10-2 and TRBJ1-1; 7 bases align to TRBD1. With V trimmed by 7 bases and J by 8 bases, 7 bases remained unmatched. The CDR3 consists of 12 residues. Looked up from germline, CDR1 is WSHSY and CDR2 is SAAADI. CDR3 sequence reads: CASNNRDREAFF. In DNA form, the CDR3 reads TGCGCCAGCAATAACCGGGACAGAGAAGCTTTCTTT.

The V gene is TRBV3-1 (or the pseudogene TRBV3-2), the J gene TRBJ2-5; 9 nucleotides match TRBD1. Germline-derived CDR1 and CDR2 are LGHDT and YNNKEL (reference sequence). The length of the CDR3 is 13 residues. V shed 5 bases, J shed 7 bases, and the junction held 5 bases outside the gene matches. The CDR3 protein is CASSYRGPGTQYF. CDR3 bases: TGTGCCAGCAGCTACAGGGGGCCGGGGACCCAGTACTTC.

This clone was seen just once. The rearrangement joins TRBV10-1 to TRBJ1-6; the D is unclear. The CDR3 has 17 amino acids. V was trimmed by 5 bases and J by 8 bases, leaving 22 bases between them. CDR1 and CDR2 from the germline V gene are WNHNN and SYGVQD (reference sequence). CDR3 in DNA: TGCGCCAGCAGTCCAGGAGGACCGACTCTTCGGTATTCACCCCTCCACTTT. It encodes CASSPGGPTLRYSPLHF.

This clone was found once. The CDR3 sequence is CASSIVGGGRDTQYF. In DNA form, the CDR3 reads TGTGCCAGTAGTATAGTTGGGGGGGGCCGAGATACGCAGTATTTT. J is TRBJ2-3 and V is TRBV19, with D possibly being TRBD2 (7 bases). Trimming removed 1 base from V and 5 bases from J, with 13 bases in between. The CDR3 loop spans 15 amino acids. The germline gives CDR1 LNHDA, CDR2 SQIVND (reference sequence).

The chain recombines TRBV5-1 with TRBJ2-2, with D possibly being TRBD2 (7 bases). CDR1 is SGHRS, CDR2 YFSETQ, per germline. V was pared by 5 bases and J by 3 bases, with 11 bases between. The CDR3 has 14 residues. CDR3 sequence reads: CASRGGRDTGELFF. CDR3 nucleotide sequence: TGCGCCAGCAGGGGGGGGCGCGACACCGGGGAGCTGTTTTTT.

The gene calls are TRBV3-1 (or the pseudogene TRBV3-2) and TRBJ1-2; tentative D call: TRBD1 (6 bases). The CDR3 is made up of 14 amino acids. The germline CDR1 and CDR2 sequences are LGHDT and YNNKEL (reference sequence). Trimming shortened V by 0 bases and J by 8 bases, and 13 bases separated the two germline ends. CDR3 DNA: TGTGCCAGCAGCCAAGACCGGGACATGGGAGGCTACACCTTC. Its protein is CASSQDRDMGGYTF.

The chain recombines TRBV7-9 with TRBJ1-1; 7 positions match TRBD1. Looked up from germline, CDR1 is SEHNR and CDR2 is FQNEAQ (reference sequence). The CDR3 loop spans 15 amino acids. V trimming: 0 bases; J trimming: 4 bases; junction bases outside the gene matches: 5. The CDR3 is CASSLARDSSTEAFF. Written as DNA, the CDR3 is TGTGCCAGCAGCTTAGCCCGGGACAGTAGCACTGAAGCTTTCTTT.

The rearrangement uses TRBV6-2 or TRBV6-3 and TRBJ2-3, with TRBD1 as a possible D gene (6 bases). Deletions cut 5 bases from V and 2 bases from J, with 14 bases between. From germline, CDR1 is MNHEY and CDR2 SVGEGT. The CDR3 is 15 amino acids. This chain's CDR3 is CASSQPGQNTDTQYF. The CDR3 DNA follows: TGTGCCAGCAGTCAGCCCGGACAGAACACAGATACGCAGTATTTT.

The V call is TRBV6-5, the J call TRBJ1-3; no clear D gene. Germline V gene lookup returns CDR1 MNHEY and CDR2 SVGAGI. The V end was cut by 6 bases, the J end by 7 bases, with 16 bases between. The CDR3 has 14 amino acids. The chain's CDR3 is CASSGVYGQNTIYF. CDR3 sequence (DNA): TGTGCCAGCAGCGGGGTCTACGGGCAGAACACCATATATTTT.

This chain joins TRBV23-1 and TRBJ2-1; 7 bases align to TRBD1. TRBV23-1 is placed among ORFs of uncertain function. The CDR3 has 14 amino acids. V lost 8 bases and J lost 4; bases outside the gene matches: 8. CDR3 DNA sequence: TGCGCCAGCCGGGACAGCTACCCTTACAATGAGCAGTTCTTC. Encoded protein: CASRDSYPYNEQFF.

The rearrangement links TRBV1 to TRBJ2-3; TRBD1, the table's D call, was not compared with the DNA. TRBV1 is classified as a pseudogene. The CDR3 consists of 17 residues. The chain's CDR3 is CTSSRKRTGEDSDTQYF. The CDR3 DNA reads TGCACCAGCAGCCGGAAGAGGACAGGGGAAGATTCAGATACGCAGTATTTT.

The V gene is TRBV7-6, the J gene TRBJ1-2, with TRBD1 as a possible D gene (5 bases). Germline assignment: CDR1 SGHVS and CDR2 FNYEAQ. Trimming removed 5 bases at V and 0 bases at J, with 10 bases between. This CDR3 contains 14 residues. The CDR3 loop is CASSPRQTNYGYTF. The CDR3 DNA is TGTGCCAGCAGCCCCCGACAGACTAACTATGGCTACACCTTC.

The rearrangement joins TRBV5-4 to TRBJ2-4; 7 nucleotides align to TRBD2. The germline V gene encodes CDR1 SGHNT and CDR2 YYREEE (reference sequence). V lost 0 bases to trimming and J lost 0 bases; unmatched junction nucleotides: 9. This CDR3 contains 18 residues. CDR3 in amino acids: CASSLGLGSGEAKNIQYF. CDR3 nucleotide sequence: TGTGCCAGCAGCTTGGGGTTAGGGAGCGGGGAAGCCAAAAACATTCAGTACTTC.

V and J are TRBV3-1 (or the pseudogene TRBV3-2) and TRBJ1-2, with a tentative D call TRBD1 (6 bases). Trimming pared 4 bases from V and 7 bases from J, leaving 13 bases between. Germline CDR1 and CDR2: LGHDT and YNNKEL (reference sequence). This CDR3 contains 13 residues. The CDR3 region has the DNA TGTGCCAGCAGCCGAACAGGGTTAGGTGGCTACACCTTC. This codes for CASSRTGLGGYTF.

The J gene is TRBJ1-5, the V gene TRBV24-1, with D possibly TRBD1 on 6 matching bases. With 1 base removed from V and 1 base from J, the gap between germline ends came to 22 bases. There are 20 residues in the CDR3. CDR1 and CDR2 (germline): KGHDR, SFDVKD. In nucleotides, the CDR3 is TGTGCCACCAGTGATTTAAGGGATCCCGAAAGGGGGGGCAGCAATCAGCCCCAGCATTTT. Protein product: CATSDLRDPERGGSNQPQHF.

Here the CDR3 reads CASSLVQGEQYF. In DNA form, the CDR3 reads TGTGCCAGCAGCTTGGTTCAGGGTGAGCAGTACTTC. The chain employs TRBV5-5 and TRBJ2-7, with D possibly TRBD1 on 5 matching bases. Germline CDR1 SGHKS, CDR2 YYEKEE (reference sequence). V was pared by 0 bases and J by 7 bases, with 8 bases between. The CDR3 has 12 amino acids.

The chain links TRBV7-9 to TRBJ2-7; TRBD2 might be the D (5 bases). Between the trimmed V and J ends, which lost 1 base and 3 bases, there was a span of 10 bases. Germline CDR1 and CDR2: SEHNR and FQNEAQ (reference sequence). CDR3 size: 14 residues. CDR3 coding DNA: TGTGCCAGCAGCTTAGGGGTTGGAGGCTACGAGCAGTACTTC. Amino acids: CASSLGVGGYEQYF. Drawing the rest from reference TRBV7-9 and TRBJ2-7, the complete variable domain is DTGVSQNPRHKITKRGQNVTFRCDPISEHNRLYWYRQTLGQGPEFLTYFQNEAQLEKSRLLSDRFSAERPKGSFSTLEIQRTEQGDSAMYLCASSLGVGGYEQYFGPGTRLTVT.

This chain joins TRBV6-2 or TRBV6-3 and TRBJ2-7; 7 bases are a match to TRBD1. After removal of 4 bases from V and 2 bases from J, the junction contained 5 bases not matched to a gene. This CDR3 has 14 residues. In germline, CDR1 is MNHEY, CDR2 SVGEGT. This CDR3 reads CASSFGQVTYEQYF. In nucleotides, the CDR3 is TGTGCCAGCAGTTTCGGACAGGTAACCTACGAGCAGTACTTC.

The chain couples TRBV6-5 to TRBJ2-3; D not resolved. Germline assignment: CDR1 MNHEY and CDR2 SVGAGI. The CDR3 is made up of 14 amino acids. The V end was cut by 6 bases, the J end by 0 bases, with 10 bases between. Written as DNA, the CDR3 is TGTGCCAGCAGGAGAACAGCCAGCACAGATACGCAGTATTTT. The encoded protein is CASRRTASTDTQYF.

As regards this clone: Additional DNA sequences in this sample encode the identical CDR3. In DNA form, the CDR3 reads TGTGCCTGGAGTGTAGCAGGGAACACTGAAGCTTTCTTT. Protein: CAWSVAGNTEAFF. The rearrangement joins TRBV30 to TRBJ1-1; no clear D gene. The V end lost 0 bases, the J end lost 1 base, and 6 bases lay between the germline ends. The V gene's germline CDR1 is GTSNPN and CDR2 SVGIG (reference sequence). The CDR3 has 13 residues.

The rearrangement links TRBV19 to TRBJ2-3; TRBD1 aligns across 7 bases. Trimming took 10 bases from V and 3 from J; bases not matched to a gene: 4. Germline lookup yields CDR1 LNHDA and CDR2 SQIVND (reference sequence). The CDR3 loop spans 12 amino acids. The CDR3 spells CAIGTETDTQYF. The CDR3 DNA follows: TGTGCCATTGGGACAGAGACAGATACGCAGTATTTT.

In its sample, this clone is medium-sized (0.01 to 0.1%). J is TRBJ1-2 and V is TRBV21-1; no check of the table's D call, TRBD1, against the DNA was made. TRBV21-1 counts as a pseudogene. This CDR3 region has 11 residues. CDR3 DNA: TGTGCCAGCAGCAAAGCCGGGACATCCTTCTTC. Residues: CASSKAGTSFF.

The chain uses TRBV29-1 and TRBJ2-1; the match to TRBD1 covers 8 bases. The CDR3 extends over 12 amino acids. The germline V gene encodes CDR1 SQVTM and CDR2 ANQGSEA. Unmatched junction bases numbered 3, after V lost 5 bases and J lost 6 bases. Here the CDR3 reads CSVFDRGNEQFF. CDR3 sequence (DNA): TGCAGCGTTTTCGACAGGGGCAATGAGCAGTTCTTC.

The CDR3 DNA is TGTGCCAGCAGCCGCGACAGGGTATCCAATCAGCCCCAGCATTTT. This encodes CASSRDRVSNQPQHF. This chain connects TRBV3-1 (or the pseudogene TRBV3-2) to TRBJ1-5; TRBD1 matches 7 bases. Germline CDR1 reads LGHDT; CDR2 reads YNNKEL (reference sequence). The ends lost 4 bases at V and 3 bases at J; junction bases unmatched: 6. The CDR3 runs 15 residues.

This CDR3 reads CASSDSLSSYSNYGYTF. The CDR3 region has the DNA TGCGCCAGCAGTGATAGCTTGAGTAGTTACTCTAACTATGGCTACACCTTC. The chain combines TRBV10-2 with TRBJ1-2, with D unresolved. Germline V CDR1 and CDR2: WSHSY, SAAADI. This CDR3 spans 17 amino acids. V was trimmed by 3 bases and J by 0 bases, leaving 17 bases between them.